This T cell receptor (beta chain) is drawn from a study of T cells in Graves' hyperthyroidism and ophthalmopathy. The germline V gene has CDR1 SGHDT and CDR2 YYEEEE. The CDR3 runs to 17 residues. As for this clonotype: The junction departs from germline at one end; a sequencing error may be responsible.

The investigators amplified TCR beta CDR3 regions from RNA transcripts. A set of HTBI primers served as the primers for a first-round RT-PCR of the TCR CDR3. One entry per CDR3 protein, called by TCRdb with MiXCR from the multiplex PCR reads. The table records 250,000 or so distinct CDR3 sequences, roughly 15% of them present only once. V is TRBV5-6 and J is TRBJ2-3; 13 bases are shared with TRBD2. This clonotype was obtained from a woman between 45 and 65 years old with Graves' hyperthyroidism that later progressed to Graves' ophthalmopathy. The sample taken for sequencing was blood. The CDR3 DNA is TGTGCCAGAAGCTTCCGACTAGCGGGAGGTTTCACAGATACGCAGTATTTT. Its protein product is CARSFRLAGGFTDTQYF.